A selection of T cell receptor beta chains follows, all from one sample in a study of T-cell memory formation after mild COVID-19. Each CDR3 protein gets one entry after TCRdb re-called the 5' RACE reads with MiXCR. The sample yields under 200,000 distinct CDR3 sequences, roughly 10% seen once. Sequencing was performed on PBMCs or a T cell subset sorted from them (not recorded which). These receptors were taken from a man aged 18 to 30 who had mild COVID-19 (a few samples of this study predate the infection). Cell type and time point are not known. CDR3s include the opening cysteine and the closing phenylalanine or tryptophan. The D gene is left open where the match is weak. Expanded clones are given a class, and other clones once, few, many or no size at all.

TRBV4-2	-	16	many	TRBJ2-3	TGTGCCAGCAGCCAATCGGGGATGAGGGGCGCGGATACGCAGTATTTT	CASSQSGMRGADTQYF
TRBV6-5	-	15	-	TRBJ2-1	TGTGCCAGCAGTTACTCTGGCGGGGCCCACAATGAGCAGTTCTTC	CASSYSGGAHNEQFF
TRBV5-1	TRBD1	16	few	TRBJ2-4	TGCGCCAGCAGCTTGGGCAGGGGGACATCCCAGGACATTCAGTACTTC	CASSLGRGTSQDIQYF
TRBV14	-	15	few	TRBJ2-7	TGTGCCAGCAGCCAAAATCGACAGGGAATCGGGGGGCAGTACTTC	CASSQNRQGIGGQYF
TRBV29-1	-	11	few	TRBJ1-2	TGCAGCGTGGAAGGGGTAGATGGCTACACCTTC	CSVEGVDGYTF
TRBV7-8	-	14	-	TRBJ1-2	TGTGCCAGCAGCCCACGTGGCGTCTACTATGGCTACACCTTC	CASSPRGVYYGYTF
TRBV12-3/TRBV12-4	-	14	few	TRBJ1-1	TGTGCCAGCAGTTTACGCAGGGGATCAGGTGAAGCTTTCTTT	CASSLRRGSGEAFF
TRBV5-1	-	16	few	TRBJ2-6	TGCGCCAGCATGGCGGGGGCCATCTCTGGGGCCAACGTCCTGACTTTC	CASMAGAISGANVLTF
TRBV28	-	15	-	TRBJ2-3	TGTGCCAGCAGTTTATCTACCGCCCTGGGACATACGCAGTATTTT	CASSLSTALGHTQYF
TRBV6-6	-	12	-	TRBJ1-3	TGTGCCGCGCGGGTCTCTGGAAACACCATATATTTT	CAARVSGNTIYF
TRBV30	-	11	-	TRBJ2-3	TGTGCCTGGAGTTTGGCAGATACGCAGTATTTT	CAWSLADTQYF
TRBV3-1	-	14	-	TRBJ2-2	TGTGCCAGCAGCCAAGAAGCAAGGGCCGGGGAGCTGTTTTTT	CASSQEARAGELFF
TRBV20-1	-	14	-	TRBJ1-3	TGCAGTGCTAGAGTACAGGACTCTGGAAACACCATATATTTT	CSARVQDSGNTIYF
TRBV20-1	-	14	few	TRBJ1-2	TGCAGTGCTAGAGTGGGGGCCTCGTTATATGGCTACACCTTC	CSARVGASLYGYTF
TRBV4-2	-	16	-	TRBJ2-3	TGTGCCAGCAGCCAAGATTGGGGCAGGTCCACAGATACGCAGTATTTT	CASSQDWGRSTDTQYF
TRBV6-5	TRBD1	15	few	TRBJ2-3	TGTGCCAGCAAGCTTCAGGGGGCCACCACAGATACGCAGTATTTT	CASKLQGATTDTQYF
TRBV9	TRBD1	15	-	TRBJ1-6	TGTGCCAGCAGCGTAGAATGGGACAGGGCTTCACCCCTCCACTTT	CASSVEWDRASPLHF
TRBV7-9	-	14	-	TRBJ1-4	TGTGCCAGCAGCTTAGCCAATGGGAATGAAAAACTGTTTTTT	CASSLANGNEKLFF
TRBV6-1	-	13	few	TRBJ1-2	TGTGCCACTAAAGTGACAGCCAACTATGGCTACACCTTC	CATKVTANYGYTF
TRBV19	-	11	-	TRBJ2-4	TGTGCCAGTAGTAGGGCGGACATTCAGTACTTC	CASSRADIQYF
TRBV7-2	-	15	few	TRBJ2-7	TGTGCCAGCAGCTTAGCATCCGGGAAAGGGTACGAGCAGTACTTC	CASSLASGKGYEQYF
TRBV14	TRBD2	17	many	TRBJ2-1	TGTGCCAGCAGCCTACGGACTAGCGGGGATACCTACAATGAGCAGTTCTTC	CASSLRTSGDTYNEQFF
TRBV7-9	TRBD2	17	many	TRBJ2-1	TGTGCCAGCAGTCCCACCCGGCTAGCGGGGGGAAATAATGAGCAGTTCTTC	CASSPTRLAGGNNEQFF
TRBV7-9	-	17	-	TRBJ2-5	TGTGCCAGCAGCTTTTTCATCTCAGGGCGGGGTGGGGAGACCCAGTACTTC	CASSFFISGRGGETQYF
TRBV21-1	-	14	-	TRBJ2-1	TGTGCCAGCATCCCACGCCGCCGGGCCACTGAGCAGTTCTTC	CASIPRRRATEQFF
TRBV7-2	-	15	-	TRBJ1-2	TGTGCCAGCAGCTTTATGACAGCTGATTTAACTGGCTACACCTTC	CASSFMTADLTGYTF
TRBV6-1	-	13	-	TRBJ1-5	TGTGCCAGCAGCGGTCCCCCGGGGGAGCCCCAGCATTTT	CASSGPPGEPQHF
TRBV12-3/TRBV12-4	-	12	few	TRBJ2-5	TGTGCCAGCAGTTTCTACGAGGGGACCCAGTACTTC	CASSFYEGTQYF
TRBV20-1	-	13	-	TRBJ2-3	TGCAGTGCTAGATATGGTAGCACAGATACGCAGTATTTT	CSARYGSTDTQYF
TRBV7-2	TRBD2	15	few	TRBJ2-5	TGTGCCAGCAGCTTCCAGCGGGGGGAACAAGAGACCCAGTACTTC	CASSFQRGEQETQYF
TRBV20-1	-	12	-	TRBJ2-1	TGCAGTGCTACTCCGGGGGCGGAGGAGCAGTTCTTC	CSATPGAEEQFF
TRBV20-1	TRBD1	17	-	TRBJ1-2	TGCAGTGTCCACTCCCCCGCCAGGGGGCAGTTGAGTTATGGCTACACCTTC	CSVHSPARGQLSYGYTF
TRBV5-1	-	15	few	TRBJ1-5	TGCGCCAGCAGCTTGGCCCCTGGGAGCAATCAGCCCCAGCATTTT	CASSLAPGSNQPQHF
TRBV7-3	TRBD2	15	-	TRBJ2-3	TGTGCCAGCAAATCTAGCGGAGCTAGCACAGATACGCAGTATTTT	CASKSSGASTDTQYF
TRBV5-1	TRBD1	13	many	TRBJ2-7	TGCGCCTCCACGGCAGGGGGCCACTACGAGCAGTACTTC	CASTAGGHYEQYF
TRBV12-3/TRBV12-4	TRBD1	13	few	TRBJ2-5	TGTGCCAGCAGTACCGGGACAGAAGAGACCCAGTACTTC	CASSTGTEETQYF
TRBV4-1	-	15	few	TRBJ2-1	TGCGCCAGCAGCCAAAGTTGGAGGACCTACAATGAGCAGTTCTTC	CASSQSWRTYNEQFF
TRBV28	TRBD1	15	-	TRBJ2-2	TGTGCCAGCAGACCGGGACAGTTAGGCACCGGGGAGCTGTTTTTT	CASRPGQLGTGELFF
TRBV15	-	16	few	TRBJ2-7	TGTGCCACCAGCACCCAGGCCACAAGCGGCCCCTACGAGCAGTACTTC	CATSTQATSGPYEQYF
TRBV21-1	-	16	many	TRBJ1-1	TGTGCCAGCAGCAACCCGGACAGGGGGGGGCCTGGAGAAGCTTTCTTT	CASSNPDRGGPGEAFF
TRBV7-9	-	13	-	TRBJ2-5	TGTGCCAGCAACCGGACCCCACAAGAGACCCAGTACTTC	CASNRTPQETQYF
TRBV5-1	TRBD2	14	few	TRBJ2-5	TGCGCCAGCAGAGAAAGCGGGGGGGCGCAGACCCAGTACTTC	CASRESGGAQTQYF
TRBV6-6	-	16	-	TRBJ2-7	TGTGCCAGCACCTCGCAGCTGGAGGGGGCGTCCTACGAGCAGTACTTC	CASTSQLEGASYEQYF
TRBV18	TRBD2	14	-	TRBJ2-1	TGTGCCAGCTCACCACCGCGGGAGTACAATGAGCAGTTCTTC	CASSPPREYNEQFF
TRBV7-2	TRBD1	14	few	TRBJ1-1	TGTGCCAGCAGCTTAGGAGGACAGGGGACCGAAGCTTTCTTT	CASSLGGQGTEAFF
TRBV10-3	-	14	few	TRBJ1-2	TGTGCCATCAGCCCCGGGGCGGAGTTCTATGGCTACACCTTC	CAISPGAEFYGYTF
TRBV7-2	TRBD1	15	many	TRBJ2-2	TGTGCCAGCAGCTCCAGGACAGGGAGAGCTGGGGAGCTGTTTTTT	CASSSRTGRAGELFF
TRBV11-2	-	13	few	TRBJ1-1	TGTGCCAGCAGCTCCCCCCCGGGTACCGAAGCTTTCTTT	CASSSPPGTEAFF
TRBV10-3	-	15	many	TRBJ1-2	TGTGCCATCAGTGATTCGGTTCGTTCGAGCTATGGCTACACCTTC	CAISDSVRSSYGYTF
TRBV28	-	13	-	TRBJ1-2	TGTGCCAGCAGTTTATCCCGGCGGTATGGCTACACCTTC	CASSLSRRYGYTF
TRBV7-3	TRBD1	15	-	TRBJ2-2	TGTGCCAGCAGCTTTGACAGGGCTGGCACCGGGGAGCTGTTTTTT	CASSFDRAGTGELFF
TRBV6-2/TRBV6-3	-	14	few	TRBJ2-2	TGTGCCAGCAGACAAGCGAAGAACACCGGGGAGCTGTTTTTT	CASRQAKNTGELFF
TRBV2	TRBD1	14	-	TRBJ2-7	TGTGCCAGCAGTCTACGACAGGGTAGTCACGAGCAGTACTTC	CASSLRQGSHEQYF
TRBV28	-	15	many	TRBJ1-2	TGTGCCAGCAGTTTTTCAGGGCGATGGAGCTATGGCTACACCTTC	CASSFSGRWSYGYTF
TRBV28	-	14	-	TRBJ1-5	TGTGCCAGCAGTCCGGGGTGGAGCAATCAGCCCCAGCATTTT	CASSPGWSNQPQHF